This entry lists 27 T cell receptor beta chains sequenced from one sample in a study of cytomegalovirus exposure and HLA in healthy donors. In the PCR, 60 Vbeta and 13 Jbeta primers were used. TCRdb's copy holds only in-frame clones and misses some; the assay was immunoSEQ multiplex PCR. The sample lists 100,000 to 150,000 clones, about 83% seen once, with 3.6% in the top ten. Sequencing was carried out using PBMCs. The source of these receptors is a woman in her forties in good health and CMV-seropositive.

The rearrangement links TRBV6-4 to TRBJ2-3; D is unclear. The V end lost 6 bases, the J end lost 2 bases, and 12 bases lay between the germline ends. This CDR3 contains 14 residues. The germline CDR1 and CDR2 sequences are MRHNA and SNTAGT. The CDR3 DNA reads TGTGCCAGCAGCAAGACTGATGACACAGATACGCAGTATTTT. Residues: CASSKTDDTDTQYF.

A few counts support this clone. V and J are TRBV4-3 and TRBJ2-1; maybe TRBD1 (6 bases). V gave up 5 bases and J gave up 8 bases, with 13 bases separating them. Germline loops: CDR1 LGHNA, CDR2 YSLEER. The CDR3 extends over 13 amino acids. CDR3 loop: CASSGGAMDEQFF. For the CDR3, the DNA is TGCGCCAGCAGCGGGGGCGCGATGGATGAGCAGTTCTTC.

V and J are TRBV6-5 and TRBJ2-1, with D possibly being TRBD2 (6 bases). This CDR3 spans 16 amino acids. Between the trimmed V and J ends, which lost 2 bases and 0 bases, there was a span of 11 bases. Germline V CDR1 and CDR2: MNHEY, SVGAGI. CDR3 nucleotides: TGTGCCAGCAGTTACCGGAGGCGGGACTCCTACAATGAGCAGTTCTTC. It specifies CASSYRRRDSYNEQFF.

The rearrangement uses TRBV7-8 and TRBJ2-3; TRBD2 is a possible D gene (5 bases). Germline lookup yields CDR1 SGHVS and CDR2 FQNEAQ. This CDR3 is 15 amino acids long. Trimming took 1 base from V and 2 from J, leaving 10 bases between them. The CDR3 protein is CASSLEGGFTDTQYF. CDR3 bases: TGTGCCAGCAGCTTAGAAGGAGGATTCACAGATACGCAGTATTTT.

The chain is built from TRBV7-3 and TRBJ1-1; 9 bases are a match to TRBD1. The CDR3 contains 13 residues. Germline assignment: CDR1 SGHTA and CDR2 FQGTGA. The V segment lost 4 bases and the J segment 4 bases; nucleotides outside the gene matches: 1. CDR3 residues: CASSSDRGTEAFF. The CDR3, as DNA: TGTGCCAGCAGCTCGGACAGGGGCACTGAAGCTTTCTTT. The variable domain in full, with the rest retrieved from reference TRBV7-3 and TRBJ1-1, is GAGVSQTPSNKVTEKGKYVELRCDPISGHTALYWYRQSLGQGPEFLIYFQGTGAADDSGLPNDRFFAVRPEGSVSTLKIQRTERGDSAVYLCASSSDRGTEAFFGQGTRLTVV.

The chain recombines TRBV27 with TRBJ2-3, with TRBD1 matching 7 bases. CDR3 length equals 15 residues. CDR1 MNHEY and CDR2 SMNVEV come from the germline V gene (reference sequence). With V trimmed by 4 bases and J by 0 bases, 4 bases remained unmatched. The CDR3 loop reads CASSWGQLSTDTQYF. CDR3 in DNA: TGTGCCAGCAGTTGGGGACAGCTTAGCACAGATACGCAGTATTTT.

This chain uses TRBV29-1 with TRBJ2-6; no clear D. The CDR3 covers 13 residues. The V and J ends lost 4 bases and 1 base respectively, with 5 bases between them. The germline V gene has CDR1 SQVTM and CDR2 ANQGSEA. As DNA, the CDR3 is TGCAGCGTTGCGGTTTCTGGGGCCAACGTCCTGACTTTC. It encodes CSVAVSGANVLTF.

This clone came up once. A junction end diverges from the germline sequence, so it may reflect a read error. The chain has TRBV7-9 and TRBJ2-4; D gene uncertain. The CDR3 runs 17 residues. Germline V lookup: CDR1 SEHNR, CDR2 FQNEAQ (reference sequence). The CDR3 DNA sequence: TGTTCCAGCAGCTTAGAAGGAGTGGTTCTAGCCAAAAACATTCAGTACTTC. It yields the protein CSSSLEGVVLAKNIQYF. The entire variable domain, with the rest obtained from reference TRBV7-9 and TRBJ2-4, is as follows: DTGVSQNPRHKITKRGQNVTFRCDPISEHNRLYWYRQTLGQGPEFLTYFQNEAQLEKSRLLSDRFSAERPKGSFSTLEIQRTEQGDSAMYLCSSSLEGVVLAKNIQYFGAGTRLSVL.

The chain joins TRBV29-1 to TRBJ2-3; the match to TRBD2 covers 8 bases. The V gene end was trimmed by 4 bases and the J gene end by 1 base; junction bases not matched to a gene: 7. The CDR3 runs 15 residues. From germline, CDR1 is SQVTM and CDR2 ANQGSEA. The DNA for the CDR3 is TGCAGCGTTGGTCCGGGAGGGCCCGGCACAGATACGCAGTATTTT. Protein: CSVGPGGPGTDTQYF.

This chain links TRBV18 with TRBJ2-3; 11 bases line up with TRBD2. This CDR3 contains 17 residues. Trimming removed 3 bases from V and 3 bases from J; junction bases left unmatched: 8. Germline V gene sequence: CDR1 KGHSH, CDR2 LQKENI. The CDR3 reads CASSPISGRAGTDTQYF. As DNA, the CDR3 is TGTGCCAGCTCACCGATTAGCGGGAGGGCCGGAACAGATACGCAGTATTTT.

This chain connects TRBV10-2 to TRBJ2-7; D not certain. The germline V gene encodes CDR1 WSHSY and CDR2 SAAADI. The length of the CDR3 is 14 residues. V was trimmed by 10 bases and J by 1 base, leaving 17 bases between them. The DNA of the CDR3 is TGCGCCACACACGGGTTCCGTGAGTCCTACGAGCAGTACTTC. This translates into CATHGFRESYEQYF.

The chain carries TRBV9 and TRBJ2-1; 9 positions agree with TRBD2. V shed 1 base, J shed 3 bases, and the junction held 5 bases outside the gene matches. CDR3 length: 16 residues. CDR1 SGDLS and CDR2 YYNGEE come from the germline V gene. The CDR3 loop reads CASSVSGTSSYNEQFF. The CDR3 DNA sequence: TGTGCCAGCAGCGTATCCGGGACTAGCAGCTACAATGAGCAGTTCTTC.

The chain joins TRBV9 to TRBJ2-5, with 11 positions matching TRBD2. CDR1 and CDR2 from the germline V gene are SGDLS and YYNGEE. The CDR3 loop spans 15 amino acids. Germline trimming cut 4 bases from V and 2 bases from J; bases unmatched to any gene: 4. CDR3 nucleotide sequence: TGTGCCAGCAGCAAAGCTAGCGGGAGGCAAGAGACCCAGTACTTC. Protein: CASSKASGRQETQYF.

The chain uses TRBV5-1 and TRBJ2-7; 10 nucleotides agree with TRBD2. With V trimmed by 1 base and J by 4 bases, 2 bases remained unmatched. This CDR3 spans 14 amino acids. CDR1 SGHRS and CDR2 YFSETQ come from the germline V gene. CDR3 bases: TGCGCCAGCAGCTTGACTAGCGGGAATTACGAGCAGTACTTC. This translates into CASSLTSGNYEQYF.

This chain connects TRBV4-3 to TRBJ2-1, with 7 bases lining up with TRBD1. The V segment lost 5 bases and the J segment 7 bases; nucleotides outside the gene matches: 8. This CDR3 region has 14 residues. Per germline, CDR1 LGHNA and CDR2 YSLEER. The CDR3 loop reads CASSTRTGGNEQFF. The CDR3 nucleotides are TGCGCCAGCAGCACCCGGACAGGTGGGAATGAGCAGTTCTTC.

The chain recombines TRBV6-5 with TRBJ1-2; 9 nucleotides line up with TRBD1. The CDR3 consists of 15 residues. V shed 5 bases and J 4 bases; nucleotides not matched to a gene: 8. Germline CDR1 MNHEY, CDR2 SVGAGI. This CDR3 reads CASSHDRGISYGYTF. The CDR3, as DNA: TGTGCCAGCAGTCACGACAGGGGGATCAGCTATGGCTACACCTTC.

The chain employs TRBV27 and TRBJ2-2, with a possible D match to TRBD1 (5 bases). V was clipped by 5 bases and J by 5 bases, with 15 bases between them. Germline-derived CDR1 and CDR2 are MNHEY and SMNVEV (reference sequence). This CDR3 contains 15 residues. CDR3 nucleotide sequence: TGTGCCAGCAGTGTAAACCTCCCAGGGACCGGGGAGCTGTTTTTT. Protein product: CASSVNLPGTGELFF.

This clone appeared a few times. This chain connects TRBV4-3 to TRBJ1-2, with D maybe TRBD1 (5 bases). The CDR3 runs 13 residues. V was clipped by 1 base and J by 10 bases, with 13 bases between them. CDR1 and CDR2 (germline): LGHNA, YSLEER. CDR3 loop: CASSQGGGMDYTF. CDR3 in DNA: TGCGCCAGCAGCCAAGGGGGCGGGATGGACTACACCTTC.

The CDR3 DNA sequence: TGTGCCAGCAGCTTAGCGCAGGGGCTTGACTATGGCTACACCTTC. This translates into CASSLAQGLDYGYTF. The chain links TRBV7-9 to TRBJ1-2; D perhaps matches TRBD1 (6 bases). V lost 0 bases to trimming and J lost 3 bases, with 11 bases between them. Germline CDR1 is SEHNR and CDR2 is FQNEAQ (reference sequence). This CDR3 region has 15 residues.

The chain employs TRBV11-1 and TRBJ1-3; the D is unclear. Germline values: CDR1 SGHAT, CDR2 FQDESV (reference sequence). This CDR3 has 15 amino acids. The V and J ends lost 4 bases and 2 bases respectively, with 12 bases between them. For the CDR3, the DNA is TGTGCCAGCAGCTCGGTCCAGGTTGCTGGAAACACCATATATTTT. Amino acids: CASSSVQVAGNTIYF. Variable domain in full (rest from reference TRBV11-1 and TRBJ1-3): EAEVAQSPRYKITEKSQAVAFWCDPISGHATLYWYRQILGQGPELLVQFQDESVVDDSQLPKDRFSAERLKGVDSTLKIQPAELGDSAMYLCASSSVQVAGNTIYFGEGSWLTVV.

This chain uses TRBV5-4 with TRBJ1-1, with TRBD1 identical over 8 bases. Germline CDR1 is SGHNT and CDR2 is YYREEE (reference sequence). CDR3 size: 14 residues. J gave up 6 bases and V 6 bases, and 10 bases lay outside the gene matches. The DNA for the CDR3 is TGTGCCAGCACATCAGGGGGCTCAAAGGCTGAAGCTTTCTTT. This gives the protein CASTSGGSKAEAFF.

CDR3 sequence: CASGLRGTETQYF. CDR3 DNA: TGTGCTAGTGGTTTGCGGGGGACAGAGACCCAGTACTTC. The rearrangement links TRBV12-5 to TRBJ2-5; weak D call: TRBD2 (6 bases). The V end lost 2 bases, the J end lost 4 bases, and 8 bases lay between the germline ends. Looked up from germline, CDR1 is LGHNT and CDR2 is FRNRAP. The CDR3 totals 13 residues.

V and J are TRBV25-1 and TRBJ2-1; D ambiguous. The CDR3 contains 13 residues. Germline V gene lookup returns CDR1 MGHDK and CDR2 SYGVNS. Deletions cut 3 bases from V and 4 bases from J, with 7 bases between. The CDR3 protein is CASSDAGYNEQFF. CDR3 sequence (DNA): TGTGCCAGCAGTGATGCCGGGTACAATGAGCAGTTCTTC.

This sequence joins TRBV23-1 and TRBJ1-4; TRBD1 aligns across 7 bases. TRBV23-1 is an ORF, with its function uncertain. V gave up 11 bases and J gave up 8 bases; unmatched junction bases: 20. CDR3 length: 16 amino acids. The CDR3 sequence is CASQSPFRDSSEKLFF. CDR3 nucleotides: TGCGCCTCCCAGTCGCCCTTCCGGGACAGTAGCGAAAAACTGTTTTTT.

The chain is built from TRBV27 and TRBJ2-3; 8 bases match TRBD2. This CDR3 has 14 residues. The junction had 6 bases not matched to a gene; V was cut back by 4 bases and J by 6 bases. Per germline, CDR1 MNHEY and CDR2 SMNVEV (reference sequence). The CDR3 nucleotides read TGTGCCAGCAGTTACGGGAGGGCCCTGGATACGCAGTATTTT. Translated: CASSYGRALDTQYF.

The chain couples TRBV9 to TRBJ2-3, with 7 bases matching TRBD2. The germline V gene has CDR1 SGDLS and CDR2 YYNGEE. The V gene end was trimmed by 2 bases and the J gene end by 5 bases; junction bases not matched to a gene: 5. The CDR3 totals 14 residues. The CDR3 nucleotides read TGTGCCAGCAGCGTCGGACTAGTGCGAGATACGCAGTATTTT. As protein: CASSVGLVRDTQYF.

This sequence joins TRBV30 and TRBJ1-5; D might be TRBD1 (5 bases). Trimming stripped 1 base from V and 2 bases from J, with 9 bases between. CDR3 size: 14 residues. Germline lookup yields CDR1 GTSNPN and CDR2 SVGIG (reference sequence). The CDR3 loop is CAWSGPGGNQPQHF. The CDR3 bases are TGTGCCTGGAGTGGCCCGGGGGGCAATCAGCCCCAGCATTTT.